What follows describes a single TCR beta chain. What it recognizes is unknown. The study ran its PCR with 60 Vbeta and 13 Jbeta primers. Clones were sequenced by immunoSEQ multiplex PCR, and TCRdb holds only the in-frame ones, with some missing. The sample contains 50,000 to 60,000 clones, about 84% of which appear only once. The data belong to a study of cytomegalovirus exposure and HLA in healthy donors. Germline CDR1 is GTSNPN and CDR2 is SVGIG (reference sequence). The CDR3 consists of 15 residues. The ends were cut back, 4 bases at V and 6 bases at J, with 21 bases in the middle. Overall study results and limits: The HLA-A and HLA-B alleles of most subjects were reportedly predicted accurately from TCR beta sequences.

This clonotype originated in a female donor in good health and CMV-seronegative. The genes are TRBV30 and TRBJ1-2; D gene ambiguous. The sequencing sample was made of PBMCs. CDR3 sequence reads: CAWTPEAGRINGYTF. The DNA of the CDR3 is TGTGCCTGGACACCCGAGGCGGGAAGGATCAATGGCTACACCTTC.